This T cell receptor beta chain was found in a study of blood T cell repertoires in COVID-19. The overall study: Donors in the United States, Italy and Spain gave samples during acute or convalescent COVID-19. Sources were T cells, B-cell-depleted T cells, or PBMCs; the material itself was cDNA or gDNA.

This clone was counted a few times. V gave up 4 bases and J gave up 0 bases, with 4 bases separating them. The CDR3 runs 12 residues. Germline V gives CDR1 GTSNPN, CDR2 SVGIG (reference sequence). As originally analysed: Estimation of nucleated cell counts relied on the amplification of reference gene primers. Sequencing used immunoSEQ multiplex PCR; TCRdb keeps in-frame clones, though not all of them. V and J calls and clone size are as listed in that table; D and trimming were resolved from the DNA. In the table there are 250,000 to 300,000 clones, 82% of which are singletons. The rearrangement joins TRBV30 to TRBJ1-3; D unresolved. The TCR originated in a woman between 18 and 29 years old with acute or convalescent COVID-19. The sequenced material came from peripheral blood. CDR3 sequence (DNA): TGTGCCTGGAAAGCCTCTGGAAACACCATATATTTT. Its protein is CAWKASGNTIYF.